This passage covers 14 T cell receptor beta chains from one sample sequenced in a study of shared clonotypes between healthy human individuals. Assay used: immunoSEQ multiplex PCR; TCRdb lists only in-frame clones, some missing. The sample contains about 1.1 million clones, approximately 77% of which appear only once. Material: memory CD4+ T cells from PBMCs. The sample's subset: CD45RA-negative fraction. The receptor source for this set is a man aged 18 to 30 in good health. Some clones in this sample may be carry-over from other donors' samples.

The CDR3 sequence is CAISESDFGGYTF. DNA of the CDR3: TGTGCCATCAGTGAATCAGACTTCGGAGGCTACACCTTC. The chain employs TRBV10-3 and TRBJ1-2; D not certain. The V and J ends lost 3 bases and 8 bases respectively, with 13 bases between them. The germline V gene has CDR1 ENHRY and CDR2 SYGVKD. The CDR3 length is 13 residues.

In the case of this clone: The identical CDR3 is also encoded by other nucleotide sequences in the sample. The V call is TRBV29-1, the J call TRBJ2-3, with D unresolved. The CDR3 is 12 amino acids. V lost 6 bases and J lost 1, with 8 bases in between. Germline V gives CDR1 SQVTM, CDR2 ANQGSEA. Here the CDR3 reads CSVDTGTDTQYF. The DNA of the CDR3 is TGCAGCGTCGACACGGGCACAGATACGCAGTATTTT.

The chain combines TRBV28 with TRBJ2-7; 7 positions match TRBD2. Germline-derived CDR1 and CDR2 are MDHEN and SYDVKM. This CDR3 comprises 15 residues. Germline trimming cut 6 bases from V and 5 bases from J; bases unmatched to any gene: 13. The CDR3 here is CASRRTGLEADEQYF. The CDR3, as DNA: TGTGCCAGCAGACGGACCGGACTAGAGGCCGACGAGCAGTACTTC.

This rearrangement joins TRBV28 to TRBJ1-4; 7 positions agree with TRBD1. CDR1 and CDR2 (germline): MDHEN, SYDVKM. V gave up 2 bases and J gave up 7 bases; unmatched junction bases: 7. CDR3 length: 15 residues. CDR3 DNA: TGTGCCAGCAGTTTAGGCGGCGCAGGGGGTGAAAAACTGTTTTTT. Translated, it gives CASSLGGAGGEKLFF.

This sequence joins TRBV5-1 and TRBJ1-2; a possible D gene is TRBD1 (5 bases). The V end lost 8 bases, the J end lost 4 bases, and 21 bases lay between the germline ends. The germline V gene has CDR1 SGHRS and CDR2 YFSETQ. The CDR3 sequence is 15 residues long. For the CDR3, the DNA is TGCGCCAGTTCGGTGGAGCAGGGCTACAGCTATGGCTACACCTTC. Translated: CASSVEQGYSYGYTF.

This chain links TRBV6-6 with TRBJ1-1; a possible D gene is TRBD1 (5 bases). CDR3 length: 14 amino acids. Trimming removed 1 base from V and 2 bases from J, with 8 bases in between. CDR1 and CDR2 (germline): MNHNY, SVGAGI (reference sequence). CDR3 DNA: TGTGCCAGCAGTTACTGGCAGGGTAACACTGAAGCTTTCTTT. Translated: CASSYWQGNTEAFF.

This clone was seen a few times. Other DNA sequences of this sample code for an identical CDR3. The V and J genes are TRBV7-2 and TRBJ2-7, with 7 nucleotides matching TRBD2. This CDR3 has 14 residues. Germline CDR1 SGHTA, CDR2 FQGNSA. The V and J ends lost 3 bases and 0 bases, in that order; junction bases with no gene match: 2. The CDR3 region is CASSLASGSYEQYF. The CDR3 DNA is TGTGCCAGCAGCTTGGCTAGCGGCTCCTACGAGCAGTACTTC.

This chain connects TRBV27 to TRBJ2-2, with 13 bases fitting TRBD2. Germline V gene data show CDR1 as MNHEY and CDR2 as SMNVEV (reference sequence). V dropped 5 bases and J dropped 1; count of bases not matched to a gene: 4. The CDR3 is made up of 17 amino acids. The CDR3 DNA follows: TGTGCCAGCAGTACTAGCGGGAGGGCCGAGAACACCGGGGAGCTGTTTTTT. Amino acid sequence: CASSTSGRAENTGELFF.

The chain recombines TRBV11-2 with TRBJ2-1, with 10 bases that match TRBD2. The V segment lost 5 bases and the J segment 1 base; nucleotides outside the gene matches: 5. The germline CDR1 and CDR2 sequences are SGHAT and FQNNGV. The CDR3 extends over 16 amino acids. The CDR3 spells CASSRELAGSYNEQFF. CDR3 bases: TGTGCCAGCAGCCGCGAACTAGCGGGATCCTACAATGAGCAGTTCTTC.

As DNA, the CDR3 is TGCGCCAGCAGAATCAGCGGGAGTACAGATACGCAGTATTTT. This gives the protein CASRISGSTDTQYF. The chain links TRBV5-1 to TRBJ2-3; 8 nucleotides align to TRBD2. The CDR3 spans 14 residues. Trimming removed 5 bases from V and 3 bases from J; junction bases left unmatched: 5. Germline CDR1 SGHRS, CDR2 YFSETQ.

The genes are TRBV5-1 and TRBJ2-2; maybe TRBD2 (7 bases). The germline V gene encodes CDR1 SGHRS and CDR2 YFSETQ. The CDR3 length is 18 residues. Trimming removed 0 bases at V and 0 bases at J, with 15 bases between. CDR3 in amino acids: CASSLAPAGAPNTGELFF. In DNA, the CDR3 is TGCGCCAGCAGCTTGGCTCCGGCGGGGGCGCCGAACACCGGGGAGCTGTTTTTT.

This clone was counted only a few times. The rearrangement uses TRBV19 and TRBJ1-1; TRBD1 might be the D (5 bases). The CDR3 totals 13 residues. V gave up 6 bases and J gave up 3 bases, with 11 bases separating them. Germline V lookup: CDR1 LNHDA, CDR2 SQIVND (reference sequence). The DNA of the CDR3 is TGTGCCAGTAGACGCGACAGAGACACTGAAGCTTTCTTT. It is translated as CASRRDRDTEAFF.

The chain joins TRBV7-9 to TRBJ1-2, with D unclear. The CDR3 has 17 residues. Per germline, CDR1 SEHNR and CDR2 FQNEAQ (reference sequence). Trimming took 5 bases from V and 5 from J, leaving 24 bases between them. This CDR3 reads CASSLRAPNLGPYGYTF. CDR3 nucleotides: TGTGCCAGCAGCCTCCGGGCTCCTAACTTGGGCCCTTATGGCTACACCTTC.

The J gene is TRBJ1-1, the V gene TRBV11-3, with D maybe TRBD1 (5 bases). CDR1 and CDR2 (germline): SGHNT, YENEEA. The V gene lost 5 bases and the J gene lost 4 bases, with 14 bases spanning the gap. The length of the CDR3 is 14 residues. CDR3 nucleotides: TGTGCCAGCAGCACAAGCGCAGGGAGCACTGAAGCTTTCTTT. It translates to CASSTSAGSTEAFF. The full variable domain, completed using reference TRBV11-3 and TRBJ1-1, is EAGVVQSPRYKIIEKKQPVAFWCNPISGHNTLYWYLQNLGQGPELLIRYENEEAVDDSQLPKDRFSAERLKGVDSTLKIQPAELGDSAVYLCASSTSAGSTEAFFGQGTRLTVV.